This TCR beta chain emerged from a study of CD8 T cells in Susac syndrome. RNA was extracted with the RNeasy kit, and a quantity of roughly 0.5 to 1 ug was reverse transcribed using random hexamers. Across 54 Vbeta and 13 Jbeta, immunoSEQ multiplex PCR amplified TCR beta CDR3. TCRdb reprocessed the immunoSEQ multiplex PCR reads with MiXCR, giving one entry per CDR3 protein. The table has tens of thousands of distinct CDR3 sequences, about 94% seen once; the top ten hold 0.26%. The CDR3 has 15 amino acids. Germline V gene sequence: CDR1 SGHTA, CDR2 FQGNSA. Trimming shortened V by 3 bases and J by 3 bases, and 15 bases separated the two germline ends.

V is TRBV7-2 and J is TRBJ2-7; maybe TRBD1 (6 bases). This receptor was taken from a human donor in good health. Sequencing input: CD8+ T cells from PBMCs. CDR3 nucleotide sequence: TGTGCCAGCAGCTTTGGGCCGATAGGGGGCTACGAGCAGTACGTC. Translating it yields CASSFGPIGGYEQYV.